The 15 T cell receptor beta chains given below trace back to one sample, sequenced in a study of CD8+CD57+ T cells in acquired aplastic anemia. Using genomic DNA as the template, TCR beta VDJ and CDR3 profiling was carried out. TCRdb called the reads again in MiXCR, with one record for every CDR3 protein. Of 200,000 to 250,000 distinct CDR3 sequences listed, roughly 60% are singletons. All sequencing subjects had displayed CD8+CD57+ cell expansion on flow cytometry. Sequenced material: sorted CD4+, CD8+, or CD8+CD57+ T cells (not recorded which) from PBMCs. Receptors were obtained from a human donor with aplastic anemia.

The J gene is TRBJ2-1, the V gene TRBV29-1, with D possibly matching TRBD2 (6 bases). Germline CDR1 and CDR2: SQVTM and ANQGSEA. The CDR3 loop spans 14 amino acids. Trimming removed 4 bases from V and 10 bases from J, with 20 bases in between. The CDR3 protein is CSVVGVRGGEEQFF. As DNA, the CDR3 is TGCAGCGTTGTGGGGGTAAGGGGAGGTGAGGAGCAGTTCTTC.

The chain employs TRBV19 and TRBJ1-6; 8 nucleotides agree with TRBD1. The V gene end was trimmed by 5 bases and the J gene end by 9 bases; junction bases not matched to a gene: 6. The CDR3 length is 14 residues. The germline gives CDR1 LNHDA, CDR2 SQIVND (reference sequence). The CDR3 DNA is TGTGCCAGTAGTGATACAGGGGGGGGTTCACCCCTCCACTTT. Translating gives CASSDTGGGSPLHF.

For the CDR3, the DNA is TGTGCCATCAGTGACGCCCTCGAGCAGTACTTC. This gives the protein CAISDALEQYF. This chain joins TRBV10-3 and TRBJ2-7; D gene unclear. CDR3 length equals 11 residues. Germline assignment: CDR1 ENHRY and CDR2 SYGVKD. Trimming took 3 bases from V and 6 from J, leaving 6 bases between them.

The V call is TRBV19, the J call TRBJ1-1, with 8 bases that match TRBD1. V dropped 5 bases and J dropped 5; count of bases not matched to a gene: 7. CDR3 length equals 14 residues. Germline CDR1 and CDR2: LNHDA and SQIVND (reference sequence). CDR3 in amino acids: CASSAGGERTEAFF. The CDR3 DNA follows: TGTGCCAGTAGTGCAGGGGGCGAACGGACTGAAGCTTTCTTT.

Many counts were recorded for this clonotype. J is TRBJ2-5 and V is TRBV12-3 or TRBV12-4; 7 bases fit TRBD2. The length of the CDR3 is 15 residues. J gave up 5 bases and V 5 bases, and 11 bases lay outside the gene matches. DNA of the CDR3: TGTGCCAGCAGTATCCCAAAGAGCGGGATGGAGACCCAGTACTTC. Amino acid sequence: CASSIPKSGMETQYF.

V is TRBV9 and J is TRBJ2-5; D perhaps matches TRBD2 (6 bases). The germline V and J ends were trimmed by 0 bases and 2 bases, with 11 bases remaining between them. There are 15 residues in the CDR3. The germline CDR1 and CDR2 sequences are SGDLS and YYNGEE. The CDR3: CASSVGGVYQETQYF. The CDR3 nucleotides are TGTGCCAGCAGCGTAGGGGGGGTCTATCAAGAGACCCAGTACTTC.

This chain links TRBV2 with TRBJ2-7, with 10 bases lining up with TRBD1. The CDR3 extends over 13 amino acids. Unmatched junction bases numbered 3, after V lost 8 bases and J lost 2 bases. Germline CDR1 is SNHLY and CDR2 is FYNNEI. The CDR3 region is CASLDRGTYEQYF. CDR3 sequence (DNA): TGTGCCAGCTTGGACAGGGGGACCTACGAGCAGTACTTC.

The chain carries TRBV7-9 and TRBJ2-5, with D hard to call. Germline CDR1 is SEHNR and CDR2 is FQNEAQ (reference sequence). This CDR3 has 11 residues. The germline V and J ends were trimmed by 5 bases and 5 bases, with 6 bases remaining between them. CDR3 nucleotides: TGTGCCAGCAGCCCCAGTGAGACCCAGTACTTC. This translates into CASSPSETQYF.

The chain employs TRBV7-3 and TRBJ2-6; TRBD1 matches at 7 bases. There are 14 residues in the CDR3. Germline V gives CDR1 SGHTA, CDR2 FQGTGA. V trimming: 5 bases; J trimming: 8 bases; junction bases outside the gene matches: 6. CDR3 loop: CASSIPTGTNVLTF. Written as DNA, the CDR3 is TGTGCCAGCAGCATACCGACAGGGACCAACGTCCTGACTTTC. The full variable domain, with the rest looked up from reference TRBV7-3 and TRBJ2-6, is GAGVSQTPSNKVTEKGKYVELRCDPISGHTALYWYRQSLGQGPEFLIYFQGTGAADDSGLPNDRFFAVRPEGSVSTLKIQRTERGDSAVYLCASSIPTGTNVLTFGAGSRLTVL.

Details on this clonotype: At one boundary the junction diverges from the germline segment, which might be a read error. V is TRBV5-5 and J is TRBJ1-5; D remains ambiguous. CDR1 SGHKS and CDR2 YYEKEE come from the germline V gene (reference sequence). The CDR3 loop spans 16 amino acids. CDR3 nucleotides: TGTGCTAGCAGCCGCCTCTCCCAGTTGGGCAATCAGCCCCAGCATTTT. Translation: CASSRLSQLGNQPQHF.

For this clonotype: Relative to the germline gene, one junction end is altered; a read error may explain this. The chain employs TRBV2 and TRBJ1-1; a weak D match, TRBD1 (6 bases). The CDR3 loop spans 13 amino acids. Germline CDR1 reads SNHLY; CDR2 reads FYNNEI. CDR3 DNA: TGTGCCAGCGGTGGACAGACGAACACTGACGCTTTCTTT. This translates into CASGGQTNTDAFF.

The chain couples TRBV10-3 to TRBJ1-1; D perhaps matches TRBD1 (5 bases). The CDR3 is 11 residues long. The V and J ends lost 8 bases and 8 bases respectively, with 12 bases between them. Germline CDR1 is ENHRY and CDR2 is SYGVKD. The CDR3 bases are TGTGCCATCGGATTTCGGACAGAAGCTTTCTTT. This gives the protein CAIGFRTEAFF.

The gene calls are TRBV10-3 and TRBJ2-7; D may be TRBD1 (8 bases). The CDR3 is 13 residues long. Looked up from germline, CDR1 is ENHRY and CDR2 is SYGVKD. The V end was cut by 6 bases, the J end by 6 bases, with 15 bases between. CDR3 coding DNA: TGTGCCATCAGCCTGACAGGGGAGGGCGAGCAGTACTTC. This sequence encodes CAISLTGEGEQYF.

The chain uses TRBV27 and TRBJ2-7, with D unresolved. Germline V gives CDR1 MNHEY, CDR2 SMNVEV (reference sequence). V shed 2 bases and J shed 0 bases, with 8 bases lying between them. The CDR3 loop spans 14 amino acids. For the CDR3, the DNA is TGTGCCAGCAGTTTAAGGCTACCCTCCTACGAGCAGTACTTC. This codes for CASSLRLPSYEQYF.

The gene calls are TRBV7-8 and TRBJ1-5; maybe TRBD1 (6 bases). V lost 3 bases, J lost 6 bases, and 15 bases lay in between. This CDR3 has 15 amino acids. CDR1 SGHVS and CDR2 FQNEAQ come from the germline V gene. The CDR3: CASSLVKQGSQPQHF. The CDR3 region has the DNA TGTGCCAGCAGCTTGGTTAAACAGGGATCTCAGCCCCAGCATTTT.